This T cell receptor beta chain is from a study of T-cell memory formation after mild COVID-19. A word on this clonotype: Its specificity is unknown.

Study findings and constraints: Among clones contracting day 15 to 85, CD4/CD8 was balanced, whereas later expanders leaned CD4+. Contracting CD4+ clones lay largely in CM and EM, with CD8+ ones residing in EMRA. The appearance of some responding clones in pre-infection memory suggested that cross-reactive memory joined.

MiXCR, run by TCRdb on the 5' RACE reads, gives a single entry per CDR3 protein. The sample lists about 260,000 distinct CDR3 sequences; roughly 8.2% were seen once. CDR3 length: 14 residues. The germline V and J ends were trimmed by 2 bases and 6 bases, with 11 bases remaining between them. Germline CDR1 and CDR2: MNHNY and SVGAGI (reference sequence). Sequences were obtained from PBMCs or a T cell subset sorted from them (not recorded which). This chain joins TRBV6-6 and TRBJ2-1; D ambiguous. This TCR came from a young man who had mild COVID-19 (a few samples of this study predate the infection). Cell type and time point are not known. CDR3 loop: CASSYSLEANEQFF. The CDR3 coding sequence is TGTGCCAGCAGTTACAGTCTGGAAGCCAATGAGCAGTTCTTC.